This TCR beta chain was captured in a study of T cells in Graves' hyperthyroidism and ophthalmopathy. Notes on the study in general: Model output signaled ophthalmopathy a median approximately 6 months ahead of onset.

TCR beta CDR3 regions were amplified from RNA transcripts. Initially, a first-round RT-PCR of the TCR CDR3 employed the HTBI primer set. TCRdb analysed the multiplex PCR reads with MiXCR anew, one entry per CDR3 protein. The table includes 650,000 to 750,000 distinct CDR3 sequences, approximately 14% detected once. The CDR3 covers 16 residues. The V gene's germline CDR1 is KGHDR and CDR2 SFDVKD. V lost 4 bases and J lost 6; bases outside the gene matches: 6. Points on this clonotype: What it binds is not known.

The sample was blood. The chain carries TRBV24-1 and TRBJ1-4, with 11 bases identical to TRBD1. The sequence derives from a young woman with Graves' hyperthyroidism. The CDR3: CATSDPGQGADEKLFF. CDR3 nucleotide sequence: TGTGCCACCAGTGACCCCGGACAGGGGGCCGATGAAAAACTGTTTTTT.